Following are 20 T cell receptor beta chains from one sample sequenced in a study of post-analysis software for immune sequencing data. Researchers reported that TCR beta cDNA libraries carried unique molecular identifiers. TCRdb re-called the PCR reads through MiXCR, storing one row per CDR3 protein. In the table there are about 820,000 distinct CDR3 sequences, roughly 58% of which are singletons. Broader study findings: Five TRBV segments were more frequent in patients than controls; TRBV5-6, TRBV5-1 and TRBV20-1 belonged to this group.

Their cognate antigens are unknown. The sequencing input was blood. Receptors were obtained from a girl aged 10-17 years with multiple sclerosis.

The chain is built from TRBV6-5 and TRBJ2-5; 9 bases align to TRBD2. This CDR3 spans 16 amino acids. Trimming removed 1 base from V and 7 bases from J; junction bases left unmatched: 10. From germline, CDR1 is MNHEY and CDR2 SVGAGI. As DNA, the CDR3 is TGTGCCAGCAGTTACTGGGCGGGAGGGCCCAGAGGGACCCAGTACTTC. Amino acids: CASSYWAGGPRGTQYF.

A few counts support this clonotype. The V call is TRBV29-1, the J call TRBJ1-2; no definite D call. Trimming removed 0 bases from V and 8 bases from J, with 13 bases in between. Germline V gives CDR1 SQVTM, CDR2 ANQGSEA. This CDR3 is built from 13 residues. The CDR3 region is CSVEEGARGGYTF. The CDR3 DNA is TGCAGCGTTGAAGAGGGCGCCCGCGGCGGCTACACCTTC.

V and J are TRBV29-1 and TRBJ2-3; TRBD1 might be the D (5 bases). This CDR3 is built from 14 residues. V dropped 6 bases and J dropped 6 bases, with 19 bases sitting between them. Germline CDR1 SQVTM, CDR2 ANQGSEA. CDR3 sequence (DNA): TGCAGCGTGCAGGGTCGCCTACTTAGGGATACGCAGTATTTT. Protein sequence: CSVQGRLLRDTQYF.

The chain employs TRBV7-9 and TRBJ2-5, with 10 bases matching TRBD2. CDR3 length: 14 residues. Germline V gene data show CDR1 as SEHNR and CDR2 as FQNEAQ (reference sequence). Trimming cost V 4 bases and J 4 bases; bases outside gene matches: 3. CDR3: CASSSRTSGETQYF. The CDR3 DNA follows: TGTGCCAGCAGCTCTCGGACTAGCGGAGAGACCCAGTACTTC.

The V and J genes are TRBV20-1 and TRBJ2-1; TRBD2 agrees at 8 bases. V was clipped by 1 base and J by 4 bases; unmatched bases: 3. Germline CDR1 reads DFQATT; CDR2 reads SNEGSKA (reference sequence). This CDR3 has 14 residues. The CDR3, as DNA: TGCAGTGCTAGAGCCCTAGCGGGTTACAATGAGCAGTTCTTC. Translated, it gives CSARALAGYNEQFF.

This sequence joins TRBV7-9 and TRBJ2-7, with 9 bases aligning to TRBD2. Per the germline V gene, CDR1 is SEHNR and CDR2 is FQNEAQ (reference sequence). J was trimmed by 6 bases and V by 5 bases; bases with no gene match: 5. The CDR3 loop spans 13 amino acids. The CDR3 DNA reads as TGTGCCAGCAGCAGGGGACTAGCTCGCGAGCAGTACTTC. Residues: CASSRGLAREQYF.

The chain couples TRBV19 to TRBJ2-5, with 8 positions matching TRBD1. V shed 5 bases, J shed 4 bases, and the junction held 3 bases outside the gene matches. This CDR3 contains 13 residues. CDR1 and CDR2 (germline): LNHDA, SQIVND (reference sequence). The CDR3 sequence: CASSPTGAETQYF. In DNA form, the CDR3 reads TGTGCCAGTAGTCCGACAGGGGCAGAGACCCAGTACTTC.

The chain employs TRBV20-1 and TRBJ2-1; no clear D. The CDR3 contains 12 residues. CDR1 is DFQATT, CDR2 SNEGSKA, per germline (reference sequence). V gave up 7 bases and J gave up 7 bases, with 14 bases separating them. CDR3 sequence reads: CSVRSARNEQFF. CDR3 bases: TGCAGTGTACGCAGCGCAAGGAATGAGCAGTTCTTC.

The chain joins TRBV27 to TRBJ2-3; 7 bases align to TRBD2. The CDR3 is 16 residues long. V lost 4 bases, J lost 4 bases, and 11 bases stayed unmatched. CDR1 and CDR2 from the germline V gene are MNHEY and SMNVEV (reference sequence). The CDR3 DNA sequence: TGTGCCAGCAGTTACCTCAGGGCGGGGAGGGCAGATACGCAGTATTTT. Translated, it gives CASSYLRAGRADTQYF.

This chain connects TRBV10-3 to TRBJ2-1; 7 bases match TRBD1. CDR1 is ENHRY and CDR2 is SYGVKD in the germline V gene. The CDR3 runs to 15 residues. J gave up 4 bases and V 3 bases, and 6 bases lay outside the gene matches. The CDR3 DNA is TGTGCCATCAGTGATGCTATGACAGGGTACAATGAGCAGTTCTTC. Translating it yields CAISDAMTGYNEQFF.

This clonotype has a handful of counts. V and J are TRBV6-2 or TRBV6-3 and TRBJ2-7; 11 positions match TRBD2. The CDR3 covers 17 residues. The V and J ends lost 0 bases and 2 bases, in that order; junction bases with no gene match: 6. Germline V gene data show CDR1 as MNHEY and CDR2 as SVGEGT. CDR3 nucleotide sequence: TGTGCCAGCAGTTACTCCACTAGCGGGAGTCCTCCCTACGAGCAGTACTTC. It codes for CASSYSTSGSPPYEQYF.

This chain links TRBV21-1 with TRBJ1-1; TRBD1 is the table's D call, not checked against the DNA. TRBV21-1 is termed a pseudogene. CDR3 size: 14 residues. CDR3 residues: CASRTIGRWTEAFF. The CDR3 bases are TGTGCCAGCAGGACCATAGGGCGTTGGACTGAAGCTTTCTTT.

The rearrangement uses TRBV7-9 and TRBJ2-1; 7 bases are shared with TRBD2. Germline V gives CDR1 SEHNR, CDR2 FQNEAQ (reference sequence). V trimming: 2 bases; J trimming: 8 bases; junction bases outside the gene matches: 12. The length of the CDR3 is 16 residues. The CDR3 DNA reads TGTGCCAGCAGCTTAACGAGCGGGGACCTATGGGATGAGCAGTTCTTC. This encodes CASSLTSGDLWDEQFF.

This clonotype has a handful of counts. The rearrangement uses TRBV12-3 or TRBV12-4 and TRBJ2-7; D is unclear. The length of the CDR3 is 13 residues. Trimming took off 0 bases at V and 4 bases at J, with 7 bases between the two ends. CDR3 protein: CASSLATQYEQYF. The CDR3, as DNA: TGTGCCAGCAGTTTAGCGACACAATACGAGCAGTACTTC.

This chain links TRBV20-1 with TRBJ1-2; 7 bases align to TRBD1. The CDR3 totals 16 residues. Unmatched junction bases numbered 9, after V lost 0 bases and J lost 2 bases. Germline V lookup: CDR1 DFQATT, CDR2 SNEGSKA (reference sequence). CDR3 DNA: TGCAGTGCTAGAGATCTGGGCAGGGGGGTCAACTATGGCTACACCTTC. Encoded protein: CSARDLGRGVNYGYTF.

The J gene is TRBJ1-2, the V gene TRBV5-1, with 8 bases aligning to TRBD1. CDR1 is SGHRS and CDR2 is YFSETQ in the germline V gene. The V segment lost 0 bases and the J segment 9 bases; nucleotides outside the gene matches: 7. The CDR3 is 14 amino acids. CDR3 sequence (DNA): TGCGCCAGCAGCTTGGGGACAGGGTCGTTTAGCTACACCTTC. Protein: CASSLGTGSFSYTF.

The rearrangement joins TRBV29-1 to TRBJ2-4; D might be TRBD1 or TRBD2, each matching 5 bases. The better agreement between TRBJ2-7 and the DNA end casts doubt on the J call. The CDR3 spans 14 residues. CDR1 SQVTM and CDR2 ANQGSEA come from the germline V gene. The CDR3 reads CSVEMGRVPYEQYF. For the CDR3, the DNA is TGCAGCGTTGAAATGGGGCGGGTCCCCTACGAGCAGTACTTC.

V gene TRBV7-2 combines with J gene TRBJ2-1; no clear D. The CDR3 loop spans 16 amino acids. Germline CDR1 reads SGHTA; CDR2 reads FQGNSA. The V end was cut by 1 base, the J end by 3 bases, with 13 bases between. CDR3 residues: CASSLDGSTRYNEQFF. DNA for the CDR3: TGTGCCAGCAGCTTAGACGGGTCTACCCGCTACAATGAGCAGTTCTTC.

This clonotype was counted once. Compared with germline, one end of the junction differs, possibly owing to a read error. This chain uses TRBV5-1 with TRBJ2-7; tentative D call: TRBD2 (5 bases). CDR1 and CDR2 from the germline V gene are SGHRS and YFSETQ. The CDR3 is 14 amino acids. In nucleotides, the CDR3 is TGCGCCAGCAGTTTGGAGGAGCGGCTCCACGAGCAGTACTTC. Translating gives CASSLEERLHEQYF.

This clonotype was seen more than once but under ten times. The chain's CDR3 is CSATDSGARETQYF. The CDR3 DNA reads TGCAGTGCTACAGATAGCGGGGCCCGGGAGACCCAGTACTTC. This rearrangement joins TRBV20-1 to TRBJ2-5, with 8 nucleotides matching TRBD2. Losses at the gene ends were 4 bases for V and 5 bases for J; bases not matched to a gene: 9. The germline CDR1 and CDR2 sequences are DFQATT and SNEGSKA (reference sequence). The CDR3 is made up of 14 amino acids.